This T cell receptor (beta chain) was sequenced for a study of HIV-infected patients and healthy controls (dated by TCRdb to the mid-2010s). Library construction relied on 5' RACE. The run used an Illumina MiSeq. TCRdb ran its own pipeline on the public reads, namely fastp trimming at Q25 and MiXCR clone calling, and kept in-frame beta chains. Rows with a matching CDR3 protein are joined into one entry that keeps the most common DNA and genes. The table for this sample lists 65,000 to 70,000 distinct CDR3 sequences; about a sixth of them were counted only once. The ten largest account for around 5.9% of the sample. V is cut back by 1 base and J by 5 bases, with 6 bases in the junction unmatched. The germline V gene encodes CDR1 SGHTA and CDR2 FQGNSA. Inclusive of the bounding cysteine and phenylalanine, the CDR3 is 15 residues long. Just the 45-base CDR3 DNA is kept, in frame starting at base 1. This clonotype was picked up a small number of times. Its binding antigen is unknown. Per-nucleotide qualities are absent, and no much larger clonotype sits a single base away.

The receptor's source is a human donor in good health. The sample was CD4+ T cells from blood. The sequence is built from TRBV7-2 and TRBJ1-1, and 8 junctional nucleotides match TRBD1. The CDR3 region: CASSLVGRGQTEAFF. The sequence in DNA is TGTGCCAGCAGCTTAGTAGGCAGGGGGCAGACTGAAGCTTTCTTT.